The rows below give T cell receptor beta chains drawn from one sample of a study of CD8+CD57+ T cells in acquired aplastic anemia. TCRdb ran MiXCR on the reads and lists one entry per CDR3 protein. The sample gives around 180,000 distinct CDR3 sequences, about 64% of which show up once; less than 55% is in the top ten. The sequenced material came from sorted CD4+, CD8+, or CD8+CD57+ T cells (not recorded which) from PBMCs. The source of these receptors is a human donor in good health. The CDR3 runs from the conserved cysteine through the conserved F or W. A D gene is named only where the DNA matches it firmly. The size field is filled for only some rows; it gives once, few, many or a size class.

J: TRBJ1-1
V: TRBV19
D: -
size: -
DNA: TGTGCCAGTAGTATGTCCTTCTCCACTGAAGCTTTCTTT
CDR3: CASSMSFSTEAFF

J: TRBJ1-2
V: TRBV2
D: TRBD1
size: -
DNA: TGTGCCAGCCCTAGGCCCGACAGGGCTGGCTACACCTTC
CDR3: CASPRPDRAGYTF

J: TRBJ2-2
V: TRBV5-6
D: -
size: -
DNA: TGTGCCAGCAGCTTCCTAGGGGCAGCGAACACCGGGGAGCTGTTTTTT
CDR3: CASSFLGAANTGELFF

J: TRBJ1-2
V: TRBV12-3/TRBV12-4
D: TRBD1
size: many
DNA: TGTGCCAGCAGTTTAGTCCAGGGGGTCTATGGCTACACCTTC
CDR3: CASSLVQGVYGYTF

J: TRBJ2-2
V: TRBV24-1
D: -
size: -
DNA: TGTGCCACCAGTGACTCGGGAGATACCGGGGAGCTGTTTTTT
CDR3: CATSDSGDTGELFF

J: TRBJ2-7
V: TRBV19
D: -
size: few
DNA: TGTGCCAGTAGTATTGACCGGCCCGGCGGGGAGCAGTACTTC
CDR3: CASSIDRPGGEQYF

J: TRBJ1-1
V: TRBV20-1
D: TRBD1
size: once
DNA: TGCAGTGCCACCGGTGACAGGGGGGGAGTCACTGAAGCTTTCTTT
CDR3: CSATGDRGGVTEAFF

J: TRBJ1-2
V: TRBV14
D: -
size: -
DNA: TGTGCCAGCAGCAGGGACCGGCTGAGCTATGGCTACACCTTC
CDR3: CASSRDRLSYGYTF

J: TRBJ2-5
V: TRBV20-1
D: -
size: -
DNA: TGCAGTGCTAGACCAGGTACGGGCCAAGAGACCCAGTACTTC
CDR3: CSARPGTGQETQYF

J: TRBJ2-3
V: TRBV11-1
D: TRBD2
size: many
DNA: TGTGCCAGCAGCTACCTAGCGGGAGAGTACACAGATACGCAGTATTTT
CDR3: CASSYLAGEYTDTQYF

J: TRBJ1-4
V: TRBV7-2
D: -
size: -
DNA: TGTGCCAGCAGCTTAGCGGCAGGGATGGAAAAACTGTTTTTT
CDR3: CASSLAAGMEKLFF

J: TRBJ2-5
V: TRBV5-6
D: TRBD2
size: -
DNA: TGTGCCAGCAGCTTTGGGACTACCCAAGAGACCCAGTACTTC
CDR3: CASSFGTTQETQYF

J: TRBJ2-7
V: TRBV15
D: -
size: -
DNA: TGTGCCACCAGCAGAGAGGTGAGGGCAGCTACCTACGAGCAGTACTTC
CDR3: CATSREVRAATYEQYF

J: TRBJ1-2
V: TRBV12-3/TRBV12-4
D: -
size: -
DNA: TGTGCCAGCAGTTTTAGAAGGGCTGGCTACACCTTC
CDR3: CASSFRRAGYTF

J: TRBJ2-5
V: TRBV29-1
D: -
size: many
DNA: TGCAGCGTTTTAGGCCGCTGGGCGGGACAAGAGACCCAGTACTTC
CDR3: CSVLGRWAGQETQYF

J: TRBJ2-7
V: TRBV10-1
D: -
size: -
DNA: TGCGCCCTAGGGCTGCCCCACGAGCAGTACTTC
CDR3: CALGLPHEQYF

J: TRBJ2-3
V: TRBV4-2
D: TRBD2
size: few
DNA: TGTGCCAGCAGCCAAGATCTGGGACTAGCGGGAGTCCTTAATACGCAGTATTTT
CDR3: CASSQDLGLAGVLNTQYF

J: TRBJ1-4
V: TRBV15
D: -
size: -
DNA: TGTGCCACCAGCAGAGATACAGAGCCTGCGGAAAAACTGTTTTTT
CDR3: CATSRDTEPAEKLFF

J: TRBJ2-7
V: TRBV7-9
D: TRBD1
size: -
DNA: TGTGCCAGCAGCTTAGGCGGGACAGGCCGATTTCACGAGCAGTACTTC
CDR3: CASSLGGTGRFHEQYF

J: TRBJ2-1
V: TRBV7-6
D: TRBD2
size: -
DNA: TGTGCCAGCAGCCTCAGCGGGGGGCGCTCTGGGGAGCAGTTCTTC
CDR3: CASSLSGGRSGEQFF

J: TRBJ1-2
V: TRBV7-9
D: -
size: -
DNA: TGTGCCAGCAGCCCCCCGAGGCCGATGGAGCATGGCTACACCTTC
CDR3: CASSPPRPMEHGYTF

J: TRBJ2-5
V: TRBV7-8
D: -
size: -
DNA: TGTGCCAGCAGTTTCCGGACCCGGGAGTTC
CDR3: CASSFRTREF

J: TRBJ2-3
V: TRBV5-6
D: -
size: -
DNA: TGTGCCAGCAGCGTAGAGAGGGGTACGCAGTATTTT
CDR3: CASSVERGTQYF

J: TRBJ1-1
V: TRBV9
D: TRBD1
size: -
DNA: TGTGCCAGCAGCGCAGGACAGGGGTTCGACACTGAAGCTTTCTTT
CDR3: CASSAGQGFDTEAFF

J: TRBJ2-1
V: TRBV15
D: TRBD2
size: -
DNA: TGTGCCACCAGCAGTCGACGGACTAGCGGGAGGGAAGAGCAGTTCTTC
CDR3: CATSSRRTSGREEQFF

J: TRBJ1-4
V: TRBV24-1
D: -
size: -
DNA: TGTGCCACCAGTGATTCAGATGCAACTAATGAAAAACTGTTTTTT
CDR3: CATSDSDATNEKLFF

J: TRBJ2-7
V: TRBV5-1
D: -
size: few
DNA: TGCGCCAGCAGCTCATGGCAGGGATACGAGCAGTACTTC
CDR3: CASSSWQGYEQYF

J: TRBJ2-7
V: TRBV25-1
D: -
size: -
DNA: TGTGCCAGCAGTGATAAAGGGGTCTACGAGCAGTACTTC
CDR3: CASSDKGVYEQYF

J: TRBJ2-7
V: TRBV10-3
D: TRBD2
size: -
DNA: TGTGCCATCAGTGAGTCTGCAGCGGGAGGGCCCTACGAGCAGTACTTC
CDR3: CAISESAAGGPYEQYF

J: TRBJ2-3
V: TRBV25-1
D: -
size: -
DNA: TGTGCCAGCAGTGAAGGGAATTTGGATACGCAGTATTTT
CDR3: CASSEGNLDTQYF

J: TRBJ1-4
V: TRBV20-1
D: TRBD1
size: -
DNA: TGCAGTGCTAGTAACAGGGGGAATGAAAAACTGTTTTTT
CDR3: CSASNRGNEKLFF

J: TRBJ2-1
V: TRBV7-8
D: -
size: many
DNA: TGTGCCAGCAGCTTATCGAACAATGAGCAGTTCTTC
CDR3: CASSLSNNEQFF

J: TRBJ2-1
V: TRBV12-3/TRBV12-4
D: TRBD2
size: many
DNA: TGTGCCAGCAGTTTTTTAGCGGGAGGTCGCGATGAGCAGTTCTTC
CDR3: CASSFLAGGRDEQFF

J: TRBJ2-1
V: TRBV24-1
D: TRBD2
size: -
DNA: TGTGCCACCAGTGACCGACTAGCGGGGGAGGACAATGAGCAGTTCTTC
CDR3: CATSDRLAGEDNEQFF

J: TRBJ1-1
V: TRBV4-3
D: TRBD1
size: many
DNA: TGCGCCAGCAGCCCCGACAGGGCGCGGACTGAAGCTTTCTTT
CDR3: CASSPDRARTEAFF

J: TRBJ1-2
V: TRBV2
D: -
size: -
DNA: TGTGCCAGCCGGGGGGCAGACTATGGCTACACCTTC
CDR3: CASRGADYGYTF

J: TRBJ2-1
V: TRBV25-1
D: -
size: many
DNA: TGTGCCAGCAGTGAATATAATAGTGATGGAAGGTTCTTC
CDR3: CASSEYNSDGRFF

J: TRBJ2-7
V: TRBV27
D: -
size: -
DNA: TGTGCCAGCAGGACAGGGGAAAGCGGGAGATTCGACGAGCAGTACTTC
CDR3: CASRTGESGRFDEQYF

J: TRBJ1-2
V: TRBV2
D: -
size: many
DNA: TGTGCCAGCTTCACAGGGTTCAATGGCTACACCTTC
CDR3: CASFTGFNGYTF

J: TRBJ2-1
V: TRBV25-1
D: -
size: -
DNA: TGTGCCAGCAGTGCTCTTCTGGGAGTGGGCGGGGGCCGAACCCAACAGTTCTTC
CDR3: CASSALLGVGGGRTQQFF

J: TRBJ2-3
V: TRBV20-1
D: TRBD1
size: -
DNA: TGCAGTGCTAGAATACAGGGGCAGGGAACAGATACGCAGTATTTT
CDR3: CSARIQGQGTDTQYF

J: TRBJ1-5
V: TRBV24-1
D: TRBD1
size: few
DNA: TGTGCCACCAGTCGACAGGGGATTCGAGTTCAGCCCCAGCATTTT
CDR3: CATSRQGIRVQPQHF

J: TRBJ2-1
V: TRBV5-1
D: -
size: -
DNA: TGCGCCAGCAGCTTAGGACACCAATACAATGAGCAGTTCTTC
CDR3: CASSLGHQYNEQFF

J: TRBJ1-3
V: TRBV19
D: -
size: -
DNA: TGTGCCAGTAGTATTGGCTGGAGGGTCAGGATCTCTGGAAACACCATATATTTT
CDR3: CASSIGWRVRISGNTIYF

J: TRBJ1-1
V: TRBV6-2/TRBV6-3
D: -
size: -
DNA: TGTGCCAGCAGATACGGCGGTGGCGTCCCTGAAGCTTTCTTT
CDR3: CASRYGGGVPEAFF

J: TRBJ2-7
V: TRBV6-6
D: TRBD1
size: -
DNA: TGTGCCAGCAGCCCTACGGGGGACAGGTCTTCCTCCTACGAGCAGTACTTC
CDR3: CASSPTGDRSSSYEQYF

J: TRBJ2-5
V: TRBV30
D: TRBD2
size: many
DNA: TGTGCCTGGGAAAGCGGGAGTAGGGAGACCCAGTACTTC
CDR3: CAWESGSRETQYF

J: TRBJ2-1
V: TRBV5-6
D: -
size: many
DNA: TGTGCCAGCAGCTTGGCCGGGAACAATGAGCAGTTCTTC
CDR3: CASSLAGNNEQFF

J: TRBJ2-2
V: TRBV2
D: TRBD2
size: -
DNA: TGTGCCAGCAGTGACTTGAGGACTAGCGGGGGCCAGGGGACCGGGGAGCTGTTTTTT
CDR3: CASSDLRTSGGQGTGELFF

J: TRBJ1-2
V: TRBV7-9
D: -
size: -
DNA: TGTGCCAGCAGCCCGGACAGCCTCTATGGCTACACCTTC
CDR3: CASSPDSLYGYTF

J: TRBJ2-3
V: TRBV24-1
D: -
size: -
DNA: TGTGCCACCAGTGATTCGGATAGCACAGATACGCAGTATTTT
CDR3: CATSDSDSTDTQYF

J: TRBJ1-6
V: TRBV19
D: -
size: -
DNA: TGTGCCAGTACGGATATCCTAGCGGCCAATTCACCCCTCCACTTT
CDR3: CASTDILAANSPLHF

J: TRBJ2-1
V: TRBV15
D: TRBD2
size: -
DNA: TGTGCCACCAGCAGAGAACGACTAGCGGGTTACAATGAGCAGTTCTTC
CDR3: CATSRERLAGYNEQFF

J: TRBJ1-5
V: TRBV2
D: -
size: -
DNA: TGTGCCAGCAGGATGGACCGAAGCAATCAGCCCCAGCATTTT
CDR3: CASRMDRSNQPQHF

J: TRBJ2-4
V: TRBV20-1
D: -
size: once
DNA: TGCAGTGCTAGAGATATGCGGGAATGGGGCATTCAGTACTTC
CDR3: CSARDMREWGIQYF

J: TRBJ2-3
V: TRBV6-4
D: TRBD2
size: -
DNA: TGTGCCAGCAGCCCGGGGAGCGGGGGCAGTGCAGATACGCAGTATTTT
CDR3: CASSPGSGGSADTQYF

J: TRBJ1-5
V: TRBV10-3
D: -
size: -
DNA: TGTGCCATCAGTGAGGGAGGTGGGGGCAATCAGCCCCAACATTTT
CDR3: CAISEGGGGNQPQHF

J: TRBJ1-6
V: TRBV11-3
D: TRBD1
size: -
DNA: TGTGCCAGCAGCCAAAATACACTCGGAACAGGGGGCTCTTATTCACCCCTCCACTTT
CDR3: CASSQNTLGTGGSYSPLHF

J: TRBJ1-6
V: TRBV4-1
D: -
size: -
DNA: TGCGCCAGCAGCGATCCGGGACGCAGCTATAATTCACCCCTCCACTTT
CDR3: CASSDPGRSYNSPLHF